The 16 T cell receptor beta chains reported below all come from one sample, sequenced in a study of blood T cell repertoires in COVID-19. Generated by immunoSEQ multiplex PCR, the TCRdb table keeps only in-frame clones and is missing some. The profile shows under 250,000 clones, 85% to 90% of them singletons. Sequenced material: peripheral blood. The source is a man aged 45-65 years with COVID-19, enrolled during active disease.

V gene TRBV24-1 combines with J gene TRBJ2-1, with 7 bases matching TRBD1. V dropped 3 bases and J dropped 8; count of bases not matched to a gene: 9. Germline lookup yields CDR1 KGHDR and CDR2 SFDVKD. This CDR3 contains 15 residues. The CDR3 region has the DNA TGTGCCACCAGTGATCCGGGACAGCTGATCCATGAGCAGTTCTTC. Translation gives CATSDPGQLIHEQFF.

V is TRBV6-5 and J is TRBJ2-3; 7 nucleotides align to TRBD1. CDR1 and CDR2 (germline): MNHEY, SVGAGI. The V gene end was trimmed by 8 bases and the J gene end by 6 bases; junction bases not matched to a gene: 8. This CDR3 is built from 13 residues. The CDR3 sequence is CASLDRARDTQYF. CDR3 coding DNA: TGTGCCAGCCTCGACAGGGCCCGGGATACGCAGTATTTT.

V and J are TRBV7-2 and TRBJ1-1; D unresolved. Deletions cut 5 bases from V and 0 bases from J, with 16 bases between. The CDR3 sequence is 16 residues long. Germline V gene lookup returns CDR1 SGHTA and CDR2 FQGNSA. This CDR3 is CASSLTIHPVNTEAFF. The CDR3 region has the DNA TGTGCCAGCAGCCTTACAATCCACCCCGTGAACACTGAAGCTTTCTTT.

V and J are TRBV6-1 and TRBJ1-2, with a weak D call TRBD1 (6 bases). The germline V gene encodes CDR1 MNHNS and CDR2 SASEGT. The CDR3 is 13 amino acids. Trimming left V 1 base short and J 5 bases short, with 8 bases between. The CDR3 loop is CASSEGTAYGYTF. As DNA, the CDR3 is TGTGCCAGCAGTGAAGGGACAGCTTATGGCTACACCTTC.

V usage is TRBV19 and J usage is TRBJ2-7; 9 nucleotides agree with TRBD2. The V gene's germline CDR1 is LNHDA and CDR2 SQIVND (reference sequence). The V segment lost 4 bases and the J segment 5 bases; nucleotides outside the gene matches: 12. This CDR3 contains 16 residues. CDR3 amino acids: CASSSGRASPHHEQYF. In DNA form, the CDR3 reads TGTGCCAGTAGTAGCGGGAGGGCCTCCCCTCACCACGAGCAGTACTTC.

The chain has TRBV25-1 and TRBJ2-7; 9 nucleotides line up with TRBD1. Per the germline V gene, CDR1 is MGHDK and CDR2 is SYGVNS. J was trimmed by 2 bases and V by 4 bases; bases with no gene match: 3. The CDR3 loop spans 14 amino acids. CDR3: CASSGRQGAYEQYF. The DNA for the CDR3 is TGTGCCAGCAGTGGGCGACAGGGGGCCTACGAGCAGTACTTC.

The chain joins TRBV19 to TRBJ2-7; 8 nucleotides agree with TRBD1. The CDR3 covers 15 residues. Germline V gene data show CDR1 as LNHDA and CDR2 as SQIVND (reference sequence). After removal of 1 base from V and 7 bases from J, the junction contained 9 bases not matched to a gene. CDR3 sequence: CASSIVAGGYKEQYF. In DNA, the CDR3 is TGTGCCAGTAGTATAGTGGCAGGGGGCTATAAGGAGCAGTACTTC.

A note on this clone: This specimen includes other DNA sequences encoding the same CDR3. This chain uses TRBV19 with TRBJ2-2; D gene ambiguous. V was shortened by 3 bases and J by 1 base, with 6 bases between the two germline ends. Germline V gene sequence: CDR1 LNHDA, CDR2 SQIVND (reference sequence). The CDR3 covers 14 residues. This chain's CDR3 is CASSIGGNTGELFF. The DNA of the CDR3 is TGTGCCAGTAGTATCGGCGGGAACACCGGGGAGCTGTTTTTT.

The V and J genes are TRBV12-5 and TRBJ2-5, with D possibly TRBD1 on 6 matching bases. Germline lookup yields CDR1 LGHNT and CDR2 FRNRAP. The CDR3 is made up of 14 amino acids. Trimming stripped 1 base from V and 1 base from J, with 7 bases between. CDR3 loop: CASGLGTAQETQYF. The CDR3 DNA reads TGTGCTAGTGGTTTGGGGACAGCCCAAGAGACCCAGTACTTC.

The chain couples TRBV6-5 to TRBJ1-2, with D perhaps matching TRBD1 (5 bases). Germline-derived CDR1 and CDR2 are MNHEY and SVGAGI. The CDR3 is 12 residues long. Trimming cost V 5 bases and J 8 bases, with 12 bases left between them. The DNA of the CDR3 is TGTGCCAGCAGTACCAGGGACTCGGGCTACACCTTC. Encoded protein: CASSTRDSGYTF.

V is TRBV6-5 and J is TRBJ2-3; D unclear. The V end lost 5 bases, the J end lost 3 bases, and 3 bases lay between the germline ends. Germline V gives CDR1 MNHEY, CDR2 SVGAGI. The CDR3 runs to 11 residues. The CDR3 here is CASSLTDTQYF. For the CDR3, the DNA is TGTGCCAGCAGTCTTACAGATACGCAGTATTTT.

The table lists this clone with a count of one. The chain uses TRBV7-2 and TRBJ1-2; TRBD1 agrees at 9 bases. J gave up 7 bases and V 0 bases, and 6 bases lay outside the gene matches. In germline, CDR1 is SGHTA, CDR2 FQGNSA. The CDR3 is 15 residues long. The CDR3 here is CASSLATGGIGGYTF. DNA for the CDR3: TGTGCCAGCAGCTTAGCGACAGGGGGGATTGGTGGCTACACCTTC. Looking up the rest from reference TRBV7-2 and TRBJ1-2 gives the full variable domain: GAGVSQSPSNKVTEKGKDVELRCDPISGHTALYWYRQSLGQGLEFLIYFQGNSAPDKSGLPSDRFSAERTGGSVSTLTIQRTQQEDSAVYLCASSLATGGIGGYTFGSGTRLTVV.

V is TRBV2 and J is TRBJ2-1, with D unclear. Germline-derived CDR1 and CDR2 are SNHLY and FYNNEI. The CDR3 is 13 amino acids. Trimming stripped 6 bases from V and 4 bases from J, with 10 bases between. The CDR3 region has the DNA TGTGCCAGCAGAGCAACAGTTTACAATGAGCAGTTCTTC. It yields the protein CASRATVYNEQFF.

J is TRBJ1-5 and V is TRBV12-1; no DNA check was done on the table's D call, TRBD1. TRBV12-1 is a listed pseudogene. The CDR3 runs to 16 residues. This chain's CDR3 is CASSLQTGTCNQPQHF. The CDR3 DNA sequence: TGTGCCAGCAGCCTCCAAACAGGGACCTGCAATCAGCCCCAGCATTTT.

The chain combines TRBV7-3 with TRBJ2-1; TRBD2 matches 8 bases. There are 15 residues in the CDR3. Looked up from germline, CDR1 is SGHTA and CDR2 is FQGTGA. J was trimmed by 4 bases and V by 5 bases; bases with no gene match: 7. CDR3 residues: CASSANSGAYNEQFF. CDR3 coding DNA: TGTGCCAGCAGCGCTAATAGCGGGGCATACAATGAGCAGTTCTTC.

The chain links TRBV2 to TRBJ1-2, with 7 positions matching TRBD1. CDR1 and CDR2 (germline): SNHLY, FYNNEI. J lost 0 bases, V lost 7 bases, and 8 bases had no gene match. This CDR3 is 15 amino acids long. CDR3 loop: CASITLGQSNYGYTF. The CDR3 DNA reads as TGTGCCAGCATTACGTTGGGACAGTCTAACTATGGCTACACCTTC.